In this sample, the clone carrying this T cell receptor beta chain turned up many times. Looked up from germline, CDR1 is ENHRY and CDR2 is SYGVKD. V lost 5 bases, J lost 5 bases, and 21 bases lay in between. CDR3 length: 16 amino acids. From the RT-PCR reads, TCRdb called clonotypes with MiXCR, one entry per CDR3 protein. The sample has about 680,000 distinct CDR3 sequences, about 14% seen once. The receptor was derived from a female donor in good health, serving as a healthy control. V gene TRBV10-3 combines with J gene TRBJ2-5; a possible D gene is TRBD2 (5 bases). The sample consisted of memory CD4+ T cells from blood. The CDR3 sequence is CAISSYVREWWETQYF. CDR3 nucleotide sequence: TGTGCCATCAGTAGTTATGTAAGGGAGTGGTGGGAGACCCAGTACTTC.